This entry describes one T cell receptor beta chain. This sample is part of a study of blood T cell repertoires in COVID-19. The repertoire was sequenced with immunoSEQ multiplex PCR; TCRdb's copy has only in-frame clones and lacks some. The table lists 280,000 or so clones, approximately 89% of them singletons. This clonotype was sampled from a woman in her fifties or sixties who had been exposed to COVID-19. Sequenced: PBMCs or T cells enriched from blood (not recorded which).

Here the CDR3 DNA reads TGTGCCACCGAGGGCCCCTCCTACGAGCAGTACTTC. Its translation is CATEGPSYEQYF. The chain carries TRBV24-1 and TRBJ2-7, with a possible D match to TRBD2 (5 bases). Germline V gene sequence: CDR1 KGHDR, CDR2 SFDVKD. V lost 9 bases to trimming and J lost 0 bases, with 8 bases between them. The CDR3 covers 12 residues.